The sequence of this TCR beta chain was determined in a study of T cell responses to AZD1222 COVID-19 vaccine. Overall study results and limits: With two AZD1222 doses given, Spike-specific TCR breadth and depth both rose.

In the case of this clone: Its cognate antigen is unknown.

Measured with immunoSEQ multiplex PCR; TCRdb has only the in-frame clones, and not every one. The repertoire holds some 250,000 clones, almost 95% seen once, with less than 0.65% in the top ten. Germline V CDR1 and CDR2: SGDLS, YYNGEE. The CDR3 contains 15 residues. Trimming left V 3 bases short and J 7 bases short, with 16 bases between. The sequences come from peripheral blood, collected 28 days after the second AZD1222 dose. This sequence was found in an adult who received the AZD1222 COVID-19 vaccine. The rearrangement joins TRBV9 to TRBJ2-2; D not resolved. CDR3 nucleotide sequence: TGTGCCAGCAGCGCTTCGACCGGCTCGGTCGGGGAGCTGTTTTTT. It encodes CASSASTGSVGELFF.